The 20 T cell receptor beta chains reported below all come from one sample, sequenced in a study of OX40 agonist ivuxolimab in advanced cancers. Here immunoSEQ multiplex PCR was the method, and the copy in TCRdb shows in-frame clones only, minus some. The sample has about 35,000 clones, 65% to 85% seen once. The material sequenced was CD4+ or CD8+ T cells sorted from blood, taken in a trial of the OX40 agonist ivuxolimab. All receptors derive from an adult with an advanced solid tumor such as melanoma, head and neck, liver or kidney cancer.

The CDR3 coding sequence is TGTGCCAGCAGTGTCGAGCGCGGCTACACCTTC. This gives the protein CASSVERGYTF. The chain uses TRBV2 and TRBJ1-2; no clear D gene. Germline values: CDR1 SNHLY, CDR2 FYNNEI. The CDR3 is 11 amino acids. Trimming removed 4 bases from V and 8 bases from J, with 8 bases in between.

To note about this clone: The junction differs from germline at one of its ends, possibly a read error. The V and J genes are TRBV7-9 and TRBJ1-4, with TRBD1 matching 9 bases. Germline V CDR1 and CDR2: SEHNR, FQNEAQ (reference sequence). The CDR3 length is 16 residues. CDR3 loop: CASSWNQQGAQGKLIF. The CDR3 DNA sequence: TGTGCCAGCAGCTGGAACCAACAGGGGGCGCAAGGAAAACTGATTTTT.

The rearrangement links TRBV28 to TRBJ2-7; D is perhaps TRBD1 (5 bases). The CDR3 has 15 amino acids. Deletions cut 3 bases from V and 1 base from J, with 13 bases between. In germline, CDR1 is MDHEN, CDR2 SYDVKM. DNA for the CDR3: TGTGCCAGCAGTTTCGCAGGGTACGGATCCTACGAGCAGTACTTC. Its protein is CASSFAGYGSYEQYF.

This clone was seen once. This chain joins TRBV2 and TRBJ2-2; TRBD1 or TRBD2 may be the D gene (5 bases each). Trimming cost V 4 bases and J 4 bases, with 13 bases left between them. The CDR3 has 15 residues. Germline CDR1 SNHLY, CDR2 FYNNEI. As DNA, the CDR3 is TGTGCCAGCAGTGGGAAGGGGAGAGCCACCGGGGAGCTGTTTTTT. Translating gives CASSGKGRATGELFF.

This chain connects TRBV4-1 to TRBJ2-4, with D unclear. Per germline, CDR1 MGHRA and CDR2 YSYEKL. This CDR3 contains 15 residues. Trimming shortened V by 4 bases and J by 4 bases, and 14 bases separated the two germline ends. DNA for the CDR3: TGCGCCAGCAGCCCTCGAACCGAGGCGAAAAACATTCAGTACTTC. Translating it yields CASSPRTEAKNIQYF.

Here the CDR3 reads CAAALDPTSTDTQYF. The DNA of the CDR3 is TGTGCCGCCGCCCTTGACCCCACTAGCACAGATACGCAGTATTTT. The V and J genes are TRBV6-6 and TRBJ2-3; no clear D. The germline V gene has CDR1 MNHNY and CDR2 SVGAGI (reference sequence). Trimming shortened V by 11 bases and J by 0 bases, and 18 bases separated the two germline ends. The CDR3 totals 15 residues.

The genes are TRBV2 and TRBJ1-1; a weak D match, TRBD1 (6 bases). The germline V gene encodes CDR1 SNHLY and CDR2 FYNNEI. V lost 4 bases and J lost 1, with 13 bases in between. CDR3 length: 15 residues. The CDR3 loop is CASSATGGQNTEAFF. The CDR3 DNA follows: TGTGCCAGCAGTGCGACAGGAGGGCAGAACACTGAAGCTTTCTTT.

The chain employs TRBV15 and TRBJ1-3; D is unresolved. The V and J ends lost 3 bases and 3 bases respectively, with 6 bases between them. Germline V gene data show CDR1 as LNHNV and CDR2 as YYDKDF (reference sequence). The CDR3 has 13 residues. Here the CDR3 reads CATSSGIGNTIYF. The CDR3 DNA reads as TGTGCCACCAGCAGCGGTATTGGAAACACCATATATTTT.

The chain couples TRBV28 to TRBJ1-2; D uncertain. CDR1 is MDHEN, CDR2 SYDVKM, per germline. V was cut by 5 bases and J by 0 bases, with 16 bases left in between. This CDR3 is 16 amino acids long. Written as DNA, the CDR3 is TGTGCCAGCAGTACATTATCTACGGCGACTAACTATGGCTACACCTTC. Residues: CASSTLSTATNYGYTF.

The genes are TRBV7-8 and TRBJ1-1; D possibly corresponds to TRBD1 (6 bases). The V gene's germline CDR1 is SGHVS and CDR2 FQNEAQ. V shed 1 base and J shed 11 bases, with 14 bases lying between them. The CDR3 is 13 amino acids. CDR3 residues: CASSLEGGGYAFF. The CDR3 coding sequence is TGTGCCAGCAGCTTAGAAGGGGGGGGGTATGCTTTCTTT.

The rearrangement uses TRBV2 and TRBJ2-4; no firm D call. CDR1 is SNHLY, CDR2 FYNNEI, per germline. CDR3 length: 14 residues. V was pared by 7 bases and J by 1 base, with 11 bases between. The CDR3 sequence is CASKVTTAKNIQYF. CDR3 bases: TGTGCCAGCAAGGTAACCACTGCCAAAAACATTCAGTACTTC.

This chain links TRBV20-1 with TRBJ2-7, with D maybe TRBD1 (6 bases). Germline loops: CDR1 DFQATT, CDR2 SNEGSKA (reference sequence). V shed 6 bases and J shed 5 bases, with 11 bases lying between them. The CDR3 runs to 11 residues. CDR3 bases: TGCAGTGCCCAGGGGAAACACGAGCAGTACTTC. Translating it yields CSAQGKHEQYF.

This chain uses TRBV7-2 with TRBJ2-1; the match to TRBD2 covers 14 bases. Looked up from germline, CDR1 is SGHTA and CDR2 is FQGNSA. The CDR3 is made up of 17 amino acids. J was trimmed by 6 bases and V by 2 bases; bases with no gene match: 6. CDR3 bases: TGTGCCAGCAGCTTATGGTGGGGACTAGCGGGAGTCAATGAGCAGTTCTTC. Translating it yields CASSLWWGLAGVNEQFF.

The V gene is TRBV2, the J gene TRBJ2-2; 7 bases match TRBD2. Losses at the gene ends were 7 bases for V and 4 bases for J; bases not matched to a gene: 9. CDR1 and CDR2 (germline): SNHLY, FYNNEI. The CDR3 length is 15 residues. CDR3 region: CASTGLRGSTGELFF. The CDR3 region has the DNA TGTGCCAGCACTGGGCTCCGCGGGAGCACCGGGGAGCTGTTTTTT.

This clone has a single count. The CDR3 region is CASSQGVANTGELFF. The CDR3 nucleotides read TGTGCCAGCAGCCAGGGGGTCGCGAACACCGGGGAGCTGTTTTTT. The rearrangement uses TRBV7-3 and TRBJ2-2; 7 bases align to TRBD1. Germline lookup yields CDR1 SGHTA and CDR2 FQGTGA. The CDR3 consists of 15 residues. V gave up 5 bases and J gave up 0 bases; unmatched junction bases: 3.

This clone occurred once. CDR3 sequence reads: CASSVSPLTDTQYF. CDR3 in DNA: TGTGCCAGCAGCGTATCCCCCCTCACAGATACGCAGTATTTT. The chain links TRBV9 to TRBJ2-3; D not resolved. The germline V and J ends were trimmed by 1 base and 2 bases, with 8 bases remaining between them. The CDR3 consists of 14 residues. Germline V gene lookup returns CDR1 SGDLS and CDR2 YYNGEE. Based on the CDR3 plus reference TRBV9 and TRBJ2-3, the full variable domain is DSGVTQTPKHLITATGQRVTLRCSPRSGDLSVYWYQQSLDQGLQFLIQYYNGEERAKGNILERFSAQQFPDLHSELNLSSLELGDSALYFCASSVSPLTDTQYFGPGTRLTVL.

This rearrangement joins TRBV28 to TRBJ1-2; 9 nucleotides align to TRBD1. The V gene end was trimmed by 5 bases and the J gene end by 4 bases; junction bases not matched to a gene: 5. The CDR3 spans 14 residues. Germline lookup yields CDR1 MDHEN and CDR2 SYDVKM. The CDR3 loop reads CASSGDRDSYGYTF. CDR3 bases: TGTGCCAGCAGTGGGGACAGGGATAGCTATGGCTACACCTTC.

This chain connects TRBV15 to TRBJ1-1, with D uncertain. The CDR3 contains 13 residues. With 0 bases removed from V and 1 base from J, the gap between germline ends came to 3 bases. Germline CDR1 and CDR2: LNHNV and YYDKDF (reference sequence). The CDR3 DNA reads as TGTGCCACCAGCAGAGATCCGAACACTGAAGCTTTCTTT. Its translation is CATSRDPNTEAFF.

The V gene is TRBV7-2, the J gene TRBJ2-1; TRBD1 matches 8 bases. V shed 3 bases, J shed 9 bases, and the junction held 10 bases outside the gene matches. CDR1 SGHTA and CDR2 FQGNSA come from the germline V gene. The CDR3 has 15 residues. The chain's CDR3 is CASSFQTGAGGEQFF. DNA for the CDR3: TGTGCCAGCAGCTTCCAGACAGGGGCCGGCGGTGAGCAGTTCTTC.

This chain joins TRBV27 and TRBJ2-5, with 14 bases that match TRBD2. After removal of 5 bases from V and 5 bases from J, the junction contained 7 bases not matched to a gene. The CDR3 length is 16 residues. Germline CDR1 reads MNHEY; CDR2 reads SMNVEV (reference sequence). The CDR3 here is CASSLGTSGRMETQYF. The CDR3 nucleotides are TGTGCCAGCAGTCTCGGGACTAGCGGGAGAATGGAGACCCAGTACTTC.